The sequence of this T cell receptor beta chain was determined in a study of T-cell memory formation after mild COVID-19. About the research overall: TCR clusters were mostly confined to one donor each. Findings and limits, study-wide: Confirmation was lacking for SARS-CoV-2 specificity of second-wave clones that peaked on day 37. Cross-reactive memory appears to have joined, as suggested by some responding clones showing up in pre-infection memory.

Constant-segment primers and 5'RACE yielded cDNA libraries for TCR alpha and TCR beta, each carrying sample barcodes and UMIs. TCRdb reanalysed the 5' RACE reads using MiXCR and keeps one entry per CDR3 protein. This repertoire shows hundreds of thousands of distinct CDR3 sequences, around 8% found once; its top ten account for 20% to 25%. The V gene's germline CDR1 is SGHTA and CDR2 FQGNSA. The CDR3 totals 12 residues. The trim removed 5 bases at V and 10 bases at J, leaving 7 bases unmatched. On this clonotype itself: The antigen remains undetermined.

Sequenced sample: PBMCs or a T cell subset sorted from them (not recorded which). The V gene is TRBV7-2, the J gene TRBJ1-1; 7 bases align to TRBD1. The clonotype was recovered from a man between 18 and 29 years old who had mild COVID-19 (a few samples of this study predate the infection). Cell type and time point are not known. The CDR3 is CASSPRQGRAFF. The CDR3, as DNA: TGTGCCAGCAGCCCGCGACAGGGAAGAGCTTTCTTT.